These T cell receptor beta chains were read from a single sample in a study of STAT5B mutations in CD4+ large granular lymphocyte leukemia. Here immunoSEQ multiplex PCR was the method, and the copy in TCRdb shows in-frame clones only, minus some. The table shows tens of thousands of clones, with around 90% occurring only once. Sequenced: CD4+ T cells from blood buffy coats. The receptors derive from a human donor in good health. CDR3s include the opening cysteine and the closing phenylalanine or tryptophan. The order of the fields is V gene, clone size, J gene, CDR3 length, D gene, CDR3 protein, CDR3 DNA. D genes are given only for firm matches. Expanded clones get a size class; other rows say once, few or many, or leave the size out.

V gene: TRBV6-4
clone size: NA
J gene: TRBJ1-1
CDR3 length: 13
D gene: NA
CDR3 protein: CASSDGTNTEAFF
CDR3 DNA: TGTGCCAGCAGTGACGGGACGAACACTGAAGCTTTCTTT

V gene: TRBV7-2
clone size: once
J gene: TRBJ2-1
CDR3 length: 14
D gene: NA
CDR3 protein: CASSLDRAYNEQFF
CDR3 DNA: TGTGCCAGCAGCTTAGACAGGGCCTACAATGAGCAGTTCTTC

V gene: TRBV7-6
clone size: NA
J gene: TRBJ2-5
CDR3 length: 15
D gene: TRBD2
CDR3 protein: CASSLQGGRAETQYF
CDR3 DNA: TGTGCCAGCAGCCTCCAGGGCGGGAGGGCAGAGACCCAGTACTTC

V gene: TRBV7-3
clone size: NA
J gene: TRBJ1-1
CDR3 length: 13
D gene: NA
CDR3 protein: CASSFGRDTEAFF
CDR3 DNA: TGTGCCAGCAGCTTCGGACGGGACACTGAAGCCTTCTTT

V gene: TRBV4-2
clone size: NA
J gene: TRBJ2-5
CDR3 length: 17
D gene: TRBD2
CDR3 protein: CASSRGLAGGLGETQYF
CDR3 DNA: TGTGCCAGCAGCAGAGGACTAGCGGGAGGGCTCGGAGAGACCCAGTACTTC

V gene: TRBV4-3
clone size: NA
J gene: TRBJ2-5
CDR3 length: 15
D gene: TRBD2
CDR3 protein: CASSPGLAGGETQYF
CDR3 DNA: TGCGCCAGCAGCCCGGGACTAGCGGGAGGAGAGACCCAGTACTTC

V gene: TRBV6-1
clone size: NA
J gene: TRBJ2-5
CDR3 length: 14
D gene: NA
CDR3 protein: CASSGGRIIETQYF
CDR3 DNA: TGTGCCAGCAGTGGGGGGCGAATCATCGAGACCCAGTACTTC

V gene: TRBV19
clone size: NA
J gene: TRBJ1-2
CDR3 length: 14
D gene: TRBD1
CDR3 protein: CASRSGTGSRGYTF
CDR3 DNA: TGTGCCAGTAGGTCCGGGACAGGGAGTCGTGGCTACACCTTC

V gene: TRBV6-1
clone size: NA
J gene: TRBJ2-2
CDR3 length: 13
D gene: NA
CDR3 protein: CASSELGSGELFF
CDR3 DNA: TGTGCCAGCAGTGAATTGGGTTCCGGGGAGCTGTTTTTT

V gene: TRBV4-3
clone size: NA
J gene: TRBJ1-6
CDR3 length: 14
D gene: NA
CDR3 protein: CASSQESDNSPLHF
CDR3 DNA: TGCGCCAGCAGCCAAGAGTCAGATAATTCACCCCTCCACTTT

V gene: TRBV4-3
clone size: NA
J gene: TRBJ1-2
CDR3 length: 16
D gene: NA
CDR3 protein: CASSQDLGGQLGDYTF
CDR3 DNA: TGCGCCAGCAGCCAAGACTTAGGGGGGCAGTTGGGCGACTACACCTTC

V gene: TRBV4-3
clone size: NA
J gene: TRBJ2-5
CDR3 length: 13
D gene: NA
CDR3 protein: CASSRGVKETQYF
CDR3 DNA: TGCGCCAGCAGCAGAGGGGTTAAGGAGACCCAGTACTTC

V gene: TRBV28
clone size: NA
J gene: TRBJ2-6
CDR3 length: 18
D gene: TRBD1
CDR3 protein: CASSFLTGGVSGANVLTF
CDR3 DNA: TGTGCCAGCAGTTTCCTCACAGGGGGCGTATCTGGGGCCAACGTCCTGACTTTC

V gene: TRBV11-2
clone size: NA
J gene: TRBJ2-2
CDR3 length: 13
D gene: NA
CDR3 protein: CASSLQVSGELFF
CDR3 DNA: TGTGCCAGCAGCTTACAGGTGTCCGGGGAGCTGTTTTTT

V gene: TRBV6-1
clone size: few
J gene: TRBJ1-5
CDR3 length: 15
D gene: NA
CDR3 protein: CASSGTGFSNQPQHF
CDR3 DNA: TGTGCCAGCAGTGGAACAGGGTTTAGCAATCAGCCCCAGCATTTT

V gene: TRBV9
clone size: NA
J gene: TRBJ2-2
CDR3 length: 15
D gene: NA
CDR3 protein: CASSGGPSYTGELFF
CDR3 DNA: TGTGCCAGCAGCGGAGGGCCCTCATACACCGGGGAGCTGTTTTTT

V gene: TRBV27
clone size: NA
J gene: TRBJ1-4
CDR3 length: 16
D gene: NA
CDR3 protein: CASSLTLRGPNEKLFF
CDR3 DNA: TGTGCCAGCAGTCTCACCCTCAGGGGCCCTAATGAAAAACTGTTTTTT

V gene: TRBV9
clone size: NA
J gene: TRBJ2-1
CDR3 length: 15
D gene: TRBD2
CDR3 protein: CASSPTTSGGNEQFF
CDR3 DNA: TGTGCCAGCAGCCCCACGACTAGCGGGGGGAATGAGCAGTTCTTC

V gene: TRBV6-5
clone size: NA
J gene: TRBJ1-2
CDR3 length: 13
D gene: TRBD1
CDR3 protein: CASSRDRNYGYTF
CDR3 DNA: TGTGCCAGCAGTCGGGACAGAAACTATGGCTACACCTTC

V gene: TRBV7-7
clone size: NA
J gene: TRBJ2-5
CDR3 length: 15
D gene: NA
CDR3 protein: CASSLGGGGLKTQYF
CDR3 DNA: TGTGCTAGCAGCTTGGGAGGAGGGGGCCTCAAGACCCAGTACTTC

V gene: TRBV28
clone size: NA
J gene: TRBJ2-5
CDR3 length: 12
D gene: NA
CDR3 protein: CASSLQQETQYF
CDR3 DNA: TGTGCCAGCAGTTTACAGCAAGAGACCCAGTACTTC

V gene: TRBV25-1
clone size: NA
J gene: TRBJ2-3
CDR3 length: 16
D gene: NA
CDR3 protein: CASSLNPGRGTDTQYF
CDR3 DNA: TGTGCCAGCAGCCTAAACCCCGGTAGAGGGACAGATACGCAGTATTTT

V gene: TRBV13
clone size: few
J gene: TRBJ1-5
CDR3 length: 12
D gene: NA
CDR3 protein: CASSFENQPQHF
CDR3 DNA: TGTGCCAGCAGCTTCGAGAATCAGCCCCAGCATTTT

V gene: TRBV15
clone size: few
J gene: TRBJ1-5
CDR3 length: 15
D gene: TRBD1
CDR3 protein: CATSRGQGWNQPQHF
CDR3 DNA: TGTGCCACCAGCAGGGGACAGGGATGGAATCAGCCCCAGCATTTT

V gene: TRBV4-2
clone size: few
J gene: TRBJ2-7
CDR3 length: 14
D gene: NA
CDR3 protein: CASSPSTNSYEQYF
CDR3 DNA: TGTGCCAGCAGCCCTTCGACTAACTCCTACGAGCAGTACTTC

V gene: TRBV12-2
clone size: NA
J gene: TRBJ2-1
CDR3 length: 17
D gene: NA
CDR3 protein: CASRRGGGRVSYNEQFF
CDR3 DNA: TGTGCAAGTCGCCGTGGGGGGGGGAGAGTCTCCTACAATGAGCAGTTCTTC

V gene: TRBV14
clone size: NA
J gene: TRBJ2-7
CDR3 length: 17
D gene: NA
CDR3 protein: CASSRTVSWRGGYEQYF
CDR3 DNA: TGTGCCAGCAGCCGAACTGTTAGTTGGCGGGGAGGCTACGAGCAGTACTTC

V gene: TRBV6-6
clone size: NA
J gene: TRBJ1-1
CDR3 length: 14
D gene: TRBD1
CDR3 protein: CASSWPGGSTEAFF
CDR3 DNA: TGTGCCAGCAGTTGGCCAGGGGGGAGCACTGAAGCTTTCTTT

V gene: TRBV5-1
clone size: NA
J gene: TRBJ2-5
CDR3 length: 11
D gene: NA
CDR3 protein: CASSLQETQYF
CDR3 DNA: TGCGCCAGCAGCTTGCAAGAGACCCAGTACTTC

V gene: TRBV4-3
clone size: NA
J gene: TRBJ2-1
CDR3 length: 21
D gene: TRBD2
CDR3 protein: CASSQEVDVSGRASSYNEQFF
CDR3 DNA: TGCGCCAGCAGCCAAGAAGTGGACGTCAGCGGGAGGGCGAGCTCCTACAATGAGCAGTTCTTC

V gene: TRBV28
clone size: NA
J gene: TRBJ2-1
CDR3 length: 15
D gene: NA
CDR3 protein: CASSVTEPIDNEQFF
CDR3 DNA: TGTGCCAGCAGCGTCACGGAACCCATTGACAATGAGCAGTTCTTC

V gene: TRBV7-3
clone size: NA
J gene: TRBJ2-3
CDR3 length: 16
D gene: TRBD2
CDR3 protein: CASSQGLAGGSDTQYF
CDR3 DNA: TGTGCCAGCAGCCAAGGACTAGCGGGAGGTAGTGATACGCAGTATTTT

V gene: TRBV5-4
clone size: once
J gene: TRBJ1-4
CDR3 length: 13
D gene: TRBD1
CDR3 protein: CASSSGQGEKLFF
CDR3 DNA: TGTGCCAGCAGCTCGGGACAGGGTGAGAAACTGTTTTTT

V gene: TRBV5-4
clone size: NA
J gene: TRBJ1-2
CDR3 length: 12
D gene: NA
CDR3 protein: CASSLEGYGYTF
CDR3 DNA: TGTGCCAGCAGCTTGGAGGGCTATGGCTACACCTTC

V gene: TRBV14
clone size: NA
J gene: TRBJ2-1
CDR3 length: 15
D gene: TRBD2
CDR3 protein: CASSPMPGLADEQFF
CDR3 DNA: TGTGCCAGCAGCCCCATGCCGGGACTAGCGGATGAGCAGTTCTTC

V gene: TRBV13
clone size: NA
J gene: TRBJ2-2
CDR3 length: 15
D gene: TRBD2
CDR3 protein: CASRQRDFYTGELFF
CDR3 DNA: TGTGCCAGCAGACAGCGGGACTTTTACACCGGGGAGCTGTTTTTT

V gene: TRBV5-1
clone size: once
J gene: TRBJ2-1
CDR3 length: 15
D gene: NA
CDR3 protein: CASSLAPGVNNEQFF
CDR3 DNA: TGCGCCAGCAGCTTGGCTCCAGGGGTTAACAATGAGCAGTTCTTC

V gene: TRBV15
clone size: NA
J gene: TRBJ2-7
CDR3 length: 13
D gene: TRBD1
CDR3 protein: CATSRTTGDEQYF
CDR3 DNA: TGTGCCACCAGCAGAACCACAGGGGACGAGCAGTACTTC

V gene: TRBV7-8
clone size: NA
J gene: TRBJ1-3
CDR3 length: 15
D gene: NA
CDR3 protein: CASSISLTPGNTIYF
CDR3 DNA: TGTGCCAGCAGCATAAGCCTTACCCCTGGAAACACCATATATTTT

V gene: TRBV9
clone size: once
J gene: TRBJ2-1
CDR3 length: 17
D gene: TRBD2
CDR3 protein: CASSVGPASGTDNEQFF
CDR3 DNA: TGTGCCAGCAGCGTAGGCCCGGCTAGCGGGACGGACAATGAGCAGTTCTTC

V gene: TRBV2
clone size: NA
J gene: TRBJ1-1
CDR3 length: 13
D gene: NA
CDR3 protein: CASRRGLNTEAFF
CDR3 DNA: TGTGCCAGCAGGCGGGGGTTGAACACTGAAGCTTTCTTT

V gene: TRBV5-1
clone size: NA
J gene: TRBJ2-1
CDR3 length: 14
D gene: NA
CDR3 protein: CASSLQGSGNEQFF
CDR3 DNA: TGCGCCAGCAGCTTACAAGGCAGCGGCAATGAGCAGTTCTTC

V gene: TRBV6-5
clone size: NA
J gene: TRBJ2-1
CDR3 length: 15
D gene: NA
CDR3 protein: CASSSPGGSYNEQFF
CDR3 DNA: TGTGCCAGCAGTTCCCCCGGGGGCTCCTACAATGAGCAGTTCTTC

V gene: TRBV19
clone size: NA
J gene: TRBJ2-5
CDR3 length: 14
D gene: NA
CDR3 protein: CASSGTSGQETQYF
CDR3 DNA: TGTGCCAGTAGTGGGACATCGGGGCAAGAGACCCAGTACTTC